The entry below describes one T cell receptor (beta chain). What it binds is unknown. These data are taken from a study of T cell responses to AZD1222 COVID-19 vaccine. Study outcomes and limitations: With dominance at 160-218 and 743-854, vaccine-associated CD4 TCRs spanned spike. Clonal diversity was possibly underestimated, and the donors were mostly white British, with more females.

V was cut by 0 bases and J by 3 bases, with 13 bases left in between. The CDR3 has 15 residues. Germline CDR1 is SGDLS and CDR2 is YYNGEE. Measured with immunoSEQ multiplex PCR; TCRdb has only the in-frame clones, and not every one. The sample shows under 200,000 clones, about nine tenths of them seen only once. The rearrangement links TRBV9 to TRBJ2-7; possible D gene TRBD1, 6 bases. The sample in question was peripheral blood, obtained on day 0 of AZD1222 vaccination. This receptor was identified in an adult in good health. The CDR3 here is CASSVGTVAIYEQYF. CDR3 sequence (DNA): TGTGCCAGCAGCGTAGGGACAGTCGCGATCTACGAGCAGTACTTC.